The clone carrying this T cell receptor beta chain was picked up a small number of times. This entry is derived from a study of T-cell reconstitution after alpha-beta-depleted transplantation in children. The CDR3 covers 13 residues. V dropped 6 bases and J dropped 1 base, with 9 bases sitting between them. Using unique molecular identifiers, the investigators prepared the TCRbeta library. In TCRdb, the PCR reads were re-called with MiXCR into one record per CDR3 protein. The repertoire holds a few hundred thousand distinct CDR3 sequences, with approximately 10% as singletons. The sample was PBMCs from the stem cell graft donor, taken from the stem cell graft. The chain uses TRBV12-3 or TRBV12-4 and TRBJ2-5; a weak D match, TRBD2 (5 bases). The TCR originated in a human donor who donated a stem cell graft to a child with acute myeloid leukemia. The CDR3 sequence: CASRDWAQETQYF. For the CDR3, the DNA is TGTGCCAGCAGGGACTGGGCCCAAGAGACCCAGTACTTC.